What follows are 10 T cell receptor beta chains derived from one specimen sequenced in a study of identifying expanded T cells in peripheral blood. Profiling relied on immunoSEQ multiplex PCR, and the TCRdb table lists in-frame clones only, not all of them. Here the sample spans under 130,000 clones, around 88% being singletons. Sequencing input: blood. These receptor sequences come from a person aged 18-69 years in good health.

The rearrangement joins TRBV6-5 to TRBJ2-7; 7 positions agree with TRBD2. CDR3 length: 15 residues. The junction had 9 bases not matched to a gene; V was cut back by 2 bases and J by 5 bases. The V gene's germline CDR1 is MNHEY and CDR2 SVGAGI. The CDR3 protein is CASSYVGGAGDEQYF. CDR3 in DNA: TGTGCCAGCAGTTACGTGGGAGGGGCCGGCGACGAGCAGTACTTC.

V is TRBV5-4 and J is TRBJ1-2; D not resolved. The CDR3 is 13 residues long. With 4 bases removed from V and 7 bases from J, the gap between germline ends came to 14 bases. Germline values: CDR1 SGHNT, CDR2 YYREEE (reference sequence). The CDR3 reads CASSVDRAGGYTF. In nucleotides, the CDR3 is TGTGCCAGCAGCGTGGACCGGGCGGGTGGCTACACCTTC.

The DNA of the CDR3 is TGTGCCAGTAGTATCCTAGGACCCCAAACTGAAGCTTTCTTT. It translates to CASSILGPQTEAFF. This chain links TRBV19 with TRBJ1-1, with D uncertain. This CDR3 has 14 amino acids. CDR1 and CDR2 (germline): LNHDA, SQIVND (reference sequence). The germline V and J ends were trimmed by 3 bases and 5 bases, with 13 bases remaining between them.

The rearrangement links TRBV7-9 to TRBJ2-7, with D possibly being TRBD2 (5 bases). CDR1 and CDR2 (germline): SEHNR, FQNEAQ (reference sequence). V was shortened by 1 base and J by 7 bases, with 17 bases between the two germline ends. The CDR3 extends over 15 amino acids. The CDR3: CASSLGTWTLPEQYF. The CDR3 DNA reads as TGTGCCAGCAGCTTAGGGACTTGGACTCTTCCAGAGCAGTACTTC.

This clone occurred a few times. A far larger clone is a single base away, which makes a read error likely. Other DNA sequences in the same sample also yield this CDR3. Here the CDR3 reads CASSELAQPPNTGELFF. CDR3 nucleotides: TGTGCCAGCAGTGAGCTTGCACAGCCCCCGAACACCGGGGAGCTGTTTTTT. The chain combines TRBV6-1 with TRBJ2-2; D remains unclear. The CDR3 loop spans 17 amino acids. Trimming cost V 3 bases and J 0 bases, with 14 bases left between them. Germline assignment: CDR1 MNHNS and CDR2 SASEGT.

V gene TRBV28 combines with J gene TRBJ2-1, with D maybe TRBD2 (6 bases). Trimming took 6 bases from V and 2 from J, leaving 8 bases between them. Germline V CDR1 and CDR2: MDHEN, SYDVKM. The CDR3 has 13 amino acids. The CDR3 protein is CASRPGAYNEQFF. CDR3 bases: TGTGCCAGCAGGCCGGGGGCCTACAATGAGCAGTTCTTC.

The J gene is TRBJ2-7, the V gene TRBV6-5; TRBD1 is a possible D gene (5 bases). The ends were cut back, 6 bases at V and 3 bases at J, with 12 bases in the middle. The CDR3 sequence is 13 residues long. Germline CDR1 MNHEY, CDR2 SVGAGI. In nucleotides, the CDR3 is TGTGCCAGCAGCCCCCGCAGGGACTACGAGCAGTACTTC. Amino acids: CASSPRRDYEQYF.

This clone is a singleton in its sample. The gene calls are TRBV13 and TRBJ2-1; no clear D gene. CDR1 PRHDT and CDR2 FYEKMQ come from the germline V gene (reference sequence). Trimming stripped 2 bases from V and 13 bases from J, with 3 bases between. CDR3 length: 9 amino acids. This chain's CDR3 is CASSLIQFF. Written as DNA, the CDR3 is TGTGCCAGCAGCTTAATACAGTTCTTC.

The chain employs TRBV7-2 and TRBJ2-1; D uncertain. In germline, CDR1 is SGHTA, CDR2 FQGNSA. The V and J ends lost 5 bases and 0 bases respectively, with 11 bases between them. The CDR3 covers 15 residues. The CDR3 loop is CASSVSSSSYNEQFF. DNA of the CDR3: TGTGCCAGCAGCGTCTCAAGCAGCTCCTACAATGAGCAGTTCTTC.

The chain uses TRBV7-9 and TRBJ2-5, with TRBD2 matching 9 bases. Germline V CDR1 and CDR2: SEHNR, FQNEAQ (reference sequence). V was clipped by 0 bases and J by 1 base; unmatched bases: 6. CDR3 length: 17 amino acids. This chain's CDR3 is CASSLAGASGAQETQYF. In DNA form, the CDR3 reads TGTGCCAGCAGCTTAGCGGGGGCTAGCGGGGCCCAAGAGACCCAGTACTTC.